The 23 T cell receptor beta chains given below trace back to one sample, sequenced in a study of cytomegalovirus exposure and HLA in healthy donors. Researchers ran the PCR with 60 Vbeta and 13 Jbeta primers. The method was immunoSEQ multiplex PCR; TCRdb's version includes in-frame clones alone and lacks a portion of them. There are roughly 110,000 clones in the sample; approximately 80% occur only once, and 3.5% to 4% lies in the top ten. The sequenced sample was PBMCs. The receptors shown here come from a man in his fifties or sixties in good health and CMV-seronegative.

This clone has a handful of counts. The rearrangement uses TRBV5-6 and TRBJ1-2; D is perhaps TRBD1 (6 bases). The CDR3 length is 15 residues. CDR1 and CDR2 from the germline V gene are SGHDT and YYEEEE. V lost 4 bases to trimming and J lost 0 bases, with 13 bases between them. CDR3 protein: CASSRAGATNYGYTF. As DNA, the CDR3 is TGTGCCAGCAGCCGCGCAGGGGCAACTAACTATGGCTACACCTTC.

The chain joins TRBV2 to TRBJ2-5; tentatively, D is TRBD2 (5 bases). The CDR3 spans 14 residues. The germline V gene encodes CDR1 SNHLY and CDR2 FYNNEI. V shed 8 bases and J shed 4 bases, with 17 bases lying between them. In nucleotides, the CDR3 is TGTGCCAGCGCACCCCCGGGGTTCGGAGAGACCCAGTACTTC. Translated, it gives CASAPPGFGETQYF.

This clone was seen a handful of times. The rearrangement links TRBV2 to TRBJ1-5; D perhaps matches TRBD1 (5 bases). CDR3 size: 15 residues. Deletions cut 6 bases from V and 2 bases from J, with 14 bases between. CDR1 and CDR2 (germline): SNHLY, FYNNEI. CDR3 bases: TGTGCCAGCAGCCCTTCAGGCAGGGGCAATCAGCCCCAGCATTTT. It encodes CASSPSGRGNQPQHF.

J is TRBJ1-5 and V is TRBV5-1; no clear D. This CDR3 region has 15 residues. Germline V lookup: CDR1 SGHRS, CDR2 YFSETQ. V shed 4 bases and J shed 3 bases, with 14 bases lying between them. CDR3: CASSQSGRANQPQHF. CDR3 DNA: TGCGCCAGCAGCCAATCGGGGAGGGCCAATCAGCCCCAGCATTTT. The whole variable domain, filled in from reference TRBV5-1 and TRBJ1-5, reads KAGVTQTPRYLIKTRGQQVTLSCSPISGHRSVSWYQQTPGQGLQFLFEYFSETQRNKGNFPGRFSGRQFSNSRSEMNVSTLELGDSALYLCASSQSGRANQPQHFGDGTRLSIL.

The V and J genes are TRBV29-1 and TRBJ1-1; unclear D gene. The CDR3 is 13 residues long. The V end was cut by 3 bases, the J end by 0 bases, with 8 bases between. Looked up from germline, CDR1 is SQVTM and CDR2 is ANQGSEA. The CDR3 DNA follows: TGCAGCGTTGACGCGGCTCTGAACACTGAAGCTTTCTTT. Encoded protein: CSVDAALNTEAFF.

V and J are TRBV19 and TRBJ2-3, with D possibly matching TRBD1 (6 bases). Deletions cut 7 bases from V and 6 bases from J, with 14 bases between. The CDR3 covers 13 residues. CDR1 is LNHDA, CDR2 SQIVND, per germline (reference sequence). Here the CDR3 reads CASTTRQVDTQYF. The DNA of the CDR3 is TGTGCCAGTACCACTAGACAGGTTGATACGCAGTATTTT.

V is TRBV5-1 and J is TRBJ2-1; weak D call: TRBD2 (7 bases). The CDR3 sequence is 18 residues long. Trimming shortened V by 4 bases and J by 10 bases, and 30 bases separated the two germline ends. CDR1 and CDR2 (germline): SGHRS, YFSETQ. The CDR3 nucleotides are TGCGCCAGCAGCCCCGGAGGGGGGGCGGGGGCCGCCCAGGGGGAGCAGTTCTTC. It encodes CASSPGGGAGAAQGEQFF.

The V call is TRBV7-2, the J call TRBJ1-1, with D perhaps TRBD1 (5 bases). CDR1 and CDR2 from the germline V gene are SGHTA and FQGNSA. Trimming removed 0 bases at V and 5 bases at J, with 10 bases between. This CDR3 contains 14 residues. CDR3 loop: CASSLARGGTEAFF. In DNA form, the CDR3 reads TGTGCCAGCAGCTTAGCGAGGGGAGGTACTGAAGCTTTCTTT.

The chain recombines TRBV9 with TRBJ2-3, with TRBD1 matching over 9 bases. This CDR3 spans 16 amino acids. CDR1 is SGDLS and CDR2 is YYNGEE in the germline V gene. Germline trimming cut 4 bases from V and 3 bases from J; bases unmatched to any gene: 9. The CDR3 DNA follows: TGTGCCAGCAGCAAAATCGGACAGGGGAATACAGATACGCAGTATTTT. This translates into CASSKIGQGNTDTQYF.

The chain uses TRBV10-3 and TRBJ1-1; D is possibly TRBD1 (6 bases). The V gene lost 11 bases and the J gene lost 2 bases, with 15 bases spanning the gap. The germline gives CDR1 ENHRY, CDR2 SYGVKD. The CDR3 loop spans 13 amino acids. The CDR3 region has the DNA TGTGCCGCCCGGGACAATCCAAACACTGAAGCTTTCTTT. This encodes CAARDNPNTEAFF.

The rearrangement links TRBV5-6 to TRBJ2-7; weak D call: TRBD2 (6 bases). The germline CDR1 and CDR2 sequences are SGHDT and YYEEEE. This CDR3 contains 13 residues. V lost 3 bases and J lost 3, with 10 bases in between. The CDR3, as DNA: TGTGCCAGCAGCTCCGGGACTTTCTACGAGCAGTACGTC. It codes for CASSSGTFYEQYV.

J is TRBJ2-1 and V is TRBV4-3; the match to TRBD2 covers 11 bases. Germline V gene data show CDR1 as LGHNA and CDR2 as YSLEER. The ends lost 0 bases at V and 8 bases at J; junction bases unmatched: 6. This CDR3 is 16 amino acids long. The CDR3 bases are TGCGCCAGCAGCCAAGATCTAGCGGGGGGAGCTGATGAGCAGTTCTTC. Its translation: CASSQDLAGGADEQFF.

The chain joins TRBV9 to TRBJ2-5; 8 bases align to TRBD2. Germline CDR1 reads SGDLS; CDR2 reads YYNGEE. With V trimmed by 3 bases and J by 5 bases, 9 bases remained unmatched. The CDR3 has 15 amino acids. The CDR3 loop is CASSAAGGVVETQYF. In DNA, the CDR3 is TGTGCCAGCAGCGCCGCCGGGGGGGTAGTGGAGACCCAGTACTTC.

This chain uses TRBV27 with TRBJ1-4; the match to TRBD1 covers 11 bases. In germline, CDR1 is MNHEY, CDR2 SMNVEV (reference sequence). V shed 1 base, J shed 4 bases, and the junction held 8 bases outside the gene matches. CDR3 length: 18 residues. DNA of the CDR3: TGTGCCAGCAGTTTATTTGGGACAGGGGGAACTGGTAATGAAAAACTGTTTTTT. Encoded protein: CASSLFGTGGTGNEKLFF.

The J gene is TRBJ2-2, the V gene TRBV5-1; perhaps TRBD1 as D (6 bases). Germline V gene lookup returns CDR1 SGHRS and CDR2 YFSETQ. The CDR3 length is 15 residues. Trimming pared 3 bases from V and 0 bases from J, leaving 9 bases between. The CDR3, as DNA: TGCGCCAGCAGCTGGGACACAACGAACACCGGGGAGCTGTTTTTT. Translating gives CASSWDTTNTGELFF.

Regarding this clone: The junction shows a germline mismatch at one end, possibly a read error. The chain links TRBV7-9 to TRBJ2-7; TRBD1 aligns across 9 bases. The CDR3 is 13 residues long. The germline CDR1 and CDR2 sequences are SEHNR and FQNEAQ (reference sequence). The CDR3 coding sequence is TGTGCCAGCAGCGCACAGGGGGCGGCCACGACTGCCTTC. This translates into CASSAQGAATTAF. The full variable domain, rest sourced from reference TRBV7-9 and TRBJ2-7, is DTGVSQNPRHKITKRGQNVTFRCDPISEHNRLYWYRQTLGQGPEFLTYFQNEAQLEKSRLLSDRFSAERPKGSFSTLEIQRTEQGDSAMYLCASSAQGAATTAFGPGTRLTVT.

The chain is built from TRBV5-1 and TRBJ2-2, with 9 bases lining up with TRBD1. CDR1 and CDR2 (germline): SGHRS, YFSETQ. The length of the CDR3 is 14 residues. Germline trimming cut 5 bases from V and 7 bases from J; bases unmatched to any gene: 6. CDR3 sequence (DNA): TGCGCCAGCAGACGGGACAGGGATAACGGGGAGCTGTTTTTT. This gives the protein CASRRDRDNGELFF.

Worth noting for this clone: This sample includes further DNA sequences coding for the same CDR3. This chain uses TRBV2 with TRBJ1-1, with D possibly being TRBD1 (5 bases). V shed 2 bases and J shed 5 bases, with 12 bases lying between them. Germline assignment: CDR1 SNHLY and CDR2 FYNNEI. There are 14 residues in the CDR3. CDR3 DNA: TGTGCCAGCAGTGAAAGGGGTTTGGGGACTGAAGCTTTCTTT. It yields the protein CASSERGLGTEAFF.

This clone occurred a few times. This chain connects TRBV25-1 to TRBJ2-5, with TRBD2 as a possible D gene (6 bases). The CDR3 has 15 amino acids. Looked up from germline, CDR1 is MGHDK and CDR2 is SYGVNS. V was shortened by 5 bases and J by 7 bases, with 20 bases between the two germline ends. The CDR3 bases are TGTGCCAGCAGTTCACTCGCGGGGCTTCCGGGGACCCAGTACTTC. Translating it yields CASSSLAGLPGTQYF.

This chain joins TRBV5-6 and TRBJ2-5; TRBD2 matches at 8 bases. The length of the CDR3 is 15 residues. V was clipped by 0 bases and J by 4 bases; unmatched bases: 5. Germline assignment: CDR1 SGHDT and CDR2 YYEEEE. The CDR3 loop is CASSLVSRGGETQYF. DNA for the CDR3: TGTGCCAGCAGCTTGGTCTCACGGGGGGGAGAGACCCAGTACTTC.

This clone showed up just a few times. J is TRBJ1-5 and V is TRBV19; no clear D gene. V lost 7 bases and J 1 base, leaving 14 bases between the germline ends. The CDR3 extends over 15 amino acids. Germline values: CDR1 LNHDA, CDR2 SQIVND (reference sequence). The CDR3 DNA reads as TGTGCCAGTAATCGACACGTCTTGAGCAATCAGCCCCAGCATTTT. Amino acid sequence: CASNRHVLSNQPQHF.

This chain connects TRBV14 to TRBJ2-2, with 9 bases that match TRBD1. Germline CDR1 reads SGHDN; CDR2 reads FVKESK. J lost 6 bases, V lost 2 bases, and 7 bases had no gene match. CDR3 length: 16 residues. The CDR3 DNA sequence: TGTGCCAGCAGCCAATCAAACAGGGGGCTGGCCGGGGAGCTGTTTTTT. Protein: CASSQSNRGLAGELFF.

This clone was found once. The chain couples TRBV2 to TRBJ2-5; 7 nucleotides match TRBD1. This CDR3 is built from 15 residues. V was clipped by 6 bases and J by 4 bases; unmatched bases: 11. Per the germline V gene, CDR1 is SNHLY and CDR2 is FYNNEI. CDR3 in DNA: TGTGCCAGCAGCACCCGACAGGGAAGGAGAGAGACCCAGTACTTC. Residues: CASSTRQGRRETQYF.